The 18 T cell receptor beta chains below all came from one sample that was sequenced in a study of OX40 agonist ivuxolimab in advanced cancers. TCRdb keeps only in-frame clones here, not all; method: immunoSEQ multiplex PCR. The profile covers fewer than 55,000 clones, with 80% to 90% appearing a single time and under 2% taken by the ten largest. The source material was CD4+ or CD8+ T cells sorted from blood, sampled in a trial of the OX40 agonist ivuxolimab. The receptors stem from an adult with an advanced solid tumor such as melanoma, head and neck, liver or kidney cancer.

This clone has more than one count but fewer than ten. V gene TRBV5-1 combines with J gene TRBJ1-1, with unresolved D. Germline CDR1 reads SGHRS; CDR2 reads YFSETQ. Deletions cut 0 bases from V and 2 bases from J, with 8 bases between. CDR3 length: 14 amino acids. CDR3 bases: TGCGCCAGCAGCTTGGGACGCCTAAACACTGAAGCTTTCTTT. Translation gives CASSLGRLNTEAFF.

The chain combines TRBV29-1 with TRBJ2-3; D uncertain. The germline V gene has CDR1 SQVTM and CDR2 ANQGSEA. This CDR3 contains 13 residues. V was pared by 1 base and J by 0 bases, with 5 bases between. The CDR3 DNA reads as TGCAGCGTTGAAGTGGGGAGCACAGATACGCAGTATTTT. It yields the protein CSVEVGSTDTQYF.

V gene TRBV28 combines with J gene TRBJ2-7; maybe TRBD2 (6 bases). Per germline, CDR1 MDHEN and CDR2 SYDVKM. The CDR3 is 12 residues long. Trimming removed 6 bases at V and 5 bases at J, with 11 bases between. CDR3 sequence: CASSSGGNEQYF. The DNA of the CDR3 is TGTGCCAGCAGCTCAGGCGGGAACGAGCAGTACTTC.

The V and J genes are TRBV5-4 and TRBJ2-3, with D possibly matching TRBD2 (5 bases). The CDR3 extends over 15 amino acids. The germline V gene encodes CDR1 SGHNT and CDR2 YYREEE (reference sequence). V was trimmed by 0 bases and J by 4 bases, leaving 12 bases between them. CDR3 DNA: TGTGCCAGCAGCTTGGCAGGACTTACGGCAGATACGCAGTATTTT. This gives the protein CASSLAGLTADTQYF. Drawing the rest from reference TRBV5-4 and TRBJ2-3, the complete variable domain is ETGVTQSPTHLIKTRGQQVTLRCSSQSGHNTVSWYQQALGQGPQFIFQYYREEENGRGNFPPRFSGLQFPNYSSELNVNALELDDSALYLCASSLAGLTADTQYFGPGTRLTVL.

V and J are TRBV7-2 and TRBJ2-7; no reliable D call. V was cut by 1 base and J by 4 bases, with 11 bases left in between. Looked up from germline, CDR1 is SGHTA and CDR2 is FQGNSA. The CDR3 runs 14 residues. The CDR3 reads CASSLGSYGYEQYF. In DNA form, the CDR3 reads TGTGCCAGCAGCTTAGGGAGCTACGGGTACGAGCAGTACTTC.

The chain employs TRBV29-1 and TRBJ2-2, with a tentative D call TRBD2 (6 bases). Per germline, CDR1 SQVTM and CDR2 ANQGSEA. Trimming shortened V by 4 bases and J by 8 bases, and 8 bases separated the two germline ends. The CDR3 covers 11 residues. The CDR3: CSVGGEGELFF. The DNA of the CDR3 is TGCAGCGTTGGGGGGGAAGGGGAGCTGTTTTTT.

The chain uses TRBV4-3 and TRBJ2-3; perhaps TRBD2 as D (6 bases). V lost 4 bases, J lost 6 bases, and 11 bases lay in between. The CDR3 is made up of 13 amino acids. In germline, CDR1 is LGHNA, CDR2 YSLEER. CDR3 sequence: CASSRGTSDTQYF. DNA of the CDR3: TGCGCCAGCAGCCGCGGGACGAGCGATACGCAGTATTTT.

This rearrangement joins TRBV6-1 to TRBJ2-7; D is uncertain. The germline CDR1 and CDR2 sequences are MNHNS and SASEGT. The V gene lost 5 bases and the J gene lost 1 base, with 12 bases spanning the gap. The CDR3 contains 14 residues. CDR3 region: CASSPRPRSYEQYF. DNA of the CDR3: TGTGCCAGCAGTCCCCGACCGCGGTCCTACGAGCAGTACTTC.

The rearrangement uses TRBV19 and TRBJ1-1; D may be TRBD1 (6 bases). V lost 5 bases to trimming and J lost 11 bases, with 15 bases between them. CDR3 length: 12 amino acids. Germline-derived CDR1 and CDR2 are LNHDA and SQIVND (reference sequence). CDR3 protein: CASSFTGWYAFF. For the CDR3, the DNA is TGTGCCAGTAGTTTCACAGGGTGGTACGCTTTCTTT.

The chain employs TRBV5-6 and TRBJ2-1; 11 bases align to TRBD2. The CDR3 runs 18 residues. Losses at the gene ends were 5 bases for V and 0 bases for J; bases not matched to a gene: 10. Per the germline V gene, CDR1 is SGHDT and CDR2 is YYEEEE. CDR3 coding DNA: TGTGCCAGCAGGATAGCGGGAGGGCCGGGTTACTCCTACAATGAGCAGTTCTTC. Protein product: CASRIAGGPGYSYNEQFF.

The CDR3 here is CASSPPGNEKLFF. The CDR3 DNA reads as TGTGCCAGCAGCCCACCGGGGAATGAAAAACTGTTTTTT. The chain combines TRBV4-2 with TRBJ1-4; D not certain. V was clipped by 4 bases and J by 5 bases, with 8 bases between them. CDR1 and CDR2 from the germline V gene are LGHNA and YNFKEQ. The CDR3 totals 13 residues.

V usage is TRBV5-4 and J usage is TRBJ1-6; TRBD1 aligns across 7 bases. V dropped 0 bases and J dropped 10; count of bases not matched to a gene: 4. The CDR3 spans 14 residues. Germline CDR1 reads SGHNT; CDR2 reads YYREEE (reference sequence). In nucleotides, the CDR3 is TGTGCCAGCAGCTTGGGACAGGGTAACTCACCCCTCCACTTT. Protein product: CASSLGQGNSPLHF.

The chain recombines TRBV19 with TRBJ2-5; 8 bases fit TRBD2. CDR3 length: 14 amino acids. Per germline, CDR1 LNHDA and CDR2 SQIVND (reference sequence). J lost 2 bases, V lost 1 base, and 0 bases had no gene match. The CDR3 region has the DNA TGTGCCAGTAGTATAGTAGCGGGACAAGAGACCCAGTACTTC. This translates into CASSIVAGQETQYF.

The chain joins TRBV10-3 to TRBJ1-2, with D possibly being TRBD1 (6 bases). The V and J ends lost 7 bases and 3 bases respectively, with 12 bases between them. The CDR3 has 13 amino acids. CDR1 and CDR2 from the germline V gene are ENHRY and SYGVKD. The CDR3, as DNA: TGTGCCATCACATGGGCAGGGGACTATGGCTACACCTTC. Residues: CAITWAGDYGYTF.

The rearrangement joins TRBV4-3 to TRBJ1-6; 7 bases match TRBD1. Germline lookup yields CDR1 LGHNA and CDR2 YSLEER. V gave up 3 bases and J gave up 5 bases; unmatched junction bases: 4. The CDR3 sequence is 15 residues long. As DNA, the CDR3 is TGCGCCAGCAGCCAGTTGGGACAGAATAATTCACCCCTCCACTTT. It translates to CASSQLGQNNSPLHF.

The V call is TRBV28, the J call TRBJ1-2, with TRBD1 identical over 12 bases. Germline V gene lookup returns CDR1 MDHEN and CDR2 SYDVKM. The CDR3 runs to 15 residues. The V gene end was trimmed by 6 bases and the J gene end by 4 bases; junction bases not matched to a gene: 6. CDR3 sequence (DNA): TGTGCCAGCAGAACCGGGACAGGGGGCGCCTATGGCTACACCTTC. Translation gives CASRTGTGGAYGYTF.

The CDR3 DNA is TGTGCCAGCAGCTTAAACCCCGGGAGAGCAGATACGCAGTATTTT. It translates to CASSLNPGRADTQYF. This chain joins TRBV11-3 and TRBJ2-3; tentative D call: TRBD2 (6 bases). The V end lost 2 bases, the J end lost 4 bases, and 13 bases lay between the germline ends. The germline V gene has CDR1 SGHNT and CDR2 YENEEA. This CDR3 has 15 amino acids.

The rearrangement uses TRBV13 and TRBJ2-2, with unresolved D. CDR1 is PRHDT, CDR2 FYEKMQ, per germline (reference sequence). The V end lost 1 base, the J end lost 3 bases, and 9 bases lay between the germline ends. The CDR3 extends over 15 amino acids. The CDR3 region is CASSLDWRDTGELFF. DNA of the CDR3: TGTGCCAGCAGCTTAGATTGGAGAGACACCGGGGAGCTGTTTTTT.